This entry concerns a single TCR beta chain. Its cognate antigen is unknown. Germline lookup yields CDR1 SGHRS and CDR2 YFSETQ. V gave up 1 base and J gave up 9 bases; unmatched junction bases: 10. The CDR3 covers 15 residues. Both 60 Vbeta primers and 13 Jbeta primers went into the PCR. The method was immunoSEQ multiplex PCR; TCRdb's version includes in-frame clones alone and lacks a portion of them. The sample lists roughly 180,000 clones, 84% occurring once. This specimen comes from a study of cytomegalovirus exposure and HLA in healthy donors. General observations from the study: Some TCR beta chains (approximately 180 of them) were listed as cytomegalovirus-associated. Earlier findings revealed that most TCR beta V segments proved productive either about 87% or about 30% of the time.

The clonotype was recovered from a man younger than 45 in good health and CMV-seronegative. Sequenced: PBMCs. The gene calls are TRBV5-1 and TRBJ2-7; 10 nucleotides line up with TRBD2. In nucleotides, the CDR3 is TGCGCCAGCAGCTTGATAACTAGCGGGGAAAACCCGCAGTACTTC. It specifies CASSLITSGENPQYF.